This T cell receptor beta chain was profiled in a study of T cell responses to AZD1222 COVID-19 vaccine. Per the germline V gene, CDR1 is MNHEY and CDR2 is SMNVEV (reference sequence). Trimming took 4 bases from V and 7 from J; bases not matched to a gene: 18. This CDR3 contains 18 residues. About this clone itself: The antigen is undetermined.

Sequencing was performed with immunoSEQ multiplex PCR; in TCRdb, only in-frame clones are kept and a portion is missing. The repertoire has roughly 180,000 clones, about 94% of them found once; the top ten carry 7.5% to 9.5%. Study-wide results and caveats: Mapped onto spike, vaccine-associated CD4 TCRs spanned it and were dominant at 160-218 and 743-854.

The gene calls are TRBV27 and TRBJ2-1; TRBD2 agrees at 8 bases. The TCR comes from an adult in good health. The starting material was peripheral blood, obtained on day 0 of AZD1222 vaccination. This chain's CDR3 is CASSSPSTSGSIGNEQFF. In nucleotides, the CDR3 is TGTGCCAGCAGTTCCCCATCCACTAGCGGCTCAATTGGGAATGAGCAGTTCTTC.